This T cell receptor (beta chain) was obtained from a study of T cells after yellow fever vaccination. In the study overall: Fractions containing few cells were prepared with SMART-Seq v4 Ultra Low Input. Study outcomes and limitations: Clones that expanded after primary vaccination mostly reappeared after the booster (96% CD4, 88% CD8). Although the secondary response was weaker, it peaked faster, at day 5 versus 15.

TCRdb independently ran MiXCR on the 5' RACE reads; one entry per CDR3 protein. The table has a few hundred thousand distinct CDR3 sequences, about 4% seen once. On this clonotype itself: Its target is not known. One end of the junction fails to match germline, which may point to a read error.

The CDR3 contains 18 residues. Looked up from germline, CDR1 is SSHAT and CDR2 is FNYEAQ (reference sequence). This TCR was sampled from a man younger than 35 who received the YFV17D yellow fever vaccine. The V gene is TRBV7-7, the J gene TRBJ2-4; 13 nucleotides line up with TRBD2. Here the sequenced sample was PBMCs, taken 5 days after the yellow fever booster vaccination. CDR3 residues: CASRSTSGGAWTKNIQYF. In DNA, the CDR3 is TGTGCTAGCAGGTCCACTAGCGGGGGGGCCTGGACCAAAAACATTCAGTACTTC. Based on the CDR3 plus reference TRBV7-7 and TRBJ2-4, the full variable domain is GAGVSQSPRYKVTKRGQDVTLRCDPISSHATLYWYQQALGQGPEFLTYFNYEAQPDKSGLPSDRFSAERPEGSISTLTIQRTEQRDSAMYRCASRSTSGGAWTKNIQYFGAGTRLSVL.